The 27 T cell receptor beta chains listed next were all sequenced from one sample in a study of blood T cells in healthy people across ages. A second PCR, run for about 6 to 11 cycles, used a sample-barcoded 5' primer plus a J-beta primer mix. Using its own MiXCR run on the 5' RACE reads, TCRdb lists one record per CDR3 protein. The sample contains 700,000 to 950,000 distinct CDR3 sequences, roughly 47% of which appear only once. The sequenced material came from blood. The receptors originated from a woman aged 60 to 75 in good health.

This clonotype was seen at least ten times. This chain joins TRBV10-2 and TRBJ1-1; perhaps TRBD1 as D (6 bases). Trimming removed 11 bases from V and 5 bases from J, with 18 bases in between. The germline CDR1 and CDR2 sequences are WSHSY and SAAADI. This CDR3 is 13 amino acids long. The DNA of the CDR3 is TGCGCCTGTGGTGGGGGGGCAAGAACTGAAGCTTTCTTT. Translated, it gives CACGGGARTEAFF.

This clonotype was seen repeatedly, ten times or more. The genes are TRBV24-1 and TRBJ2-7; no clear D gene. The ends were cut back, 0 bases at V and 5 bases at J, with 7 bases in the middle. This CDR3 is 13 amino acids long. Germline assignment: CDR1 KGHDR and CDR2 SFDVKD. The CDR3 DNA follows: TGTGCCACCAGTGATTTGATAGGGAACGAGCAGTACTTC. It specifies CATSDLIGNEQYF.

This clonotype came up once. This chain uses TRBV3-1 with TRBJ2-7; D perhaps matches TRBD1 (6 bases). With the DNA end fitting TRBJ2-5 better, the J assignment may be wrong. The CDR3 sequence is 13 residues long. Looked up from germline, CDR1 is LGHDT and CDR2 is YNNKEL (reference sequence). The CDR3 sequence is CASSQLQGKTQYF. In DNA, the CDR3 is TGTGCCAGCAGCCAATTACAGGGCAAGACCCAGTACTTC.

Concerning this clonotype itself: This sequence may be a read error, since a much larger clone differs from it by one base. The chain links TRBV6-6 to TRBJ2-1; 9 bases agree with TRBD2. The trim removed 5 bases at V and 4 bases at J, leaving 9 bases unmatched. The CDR3 has 16 amino acids. Germline V gene sequence: CDR1 MNHNY, CDR2 SVGAGI (reference sequence). The CDR3 bases are TGTGCCAGCAGTATCCCGGTGGCGGGGGGGTACAATGAGCAGTTCTTC. Its translation is CASSIPVAGGYNEQFF.

This clonotype was seen a few times. The CDR3 DNA is TGTGCCAGCAGTGCGCCCTATAATTCACCCCTCCACTTT. As protein: CASSAPYNSPLHF. This chain uses TRBV6-5 with TRBJ1-6; D is undetermined. Trimming removed 5 bases at V and 2 bases at J, with 4 bases between. The length of the CDR3 is 13 residues. Germline assignment: CDR1 MNHEY and CDR2 SVGAGI.

This chain's CDR3 is CASRLTAGLSNQPQHF. CDR3 DNA: TGCGCCAGCAGACTTACCGCGGGGCTTAGCAATCAGCCCCAGCATTTT. This chain links TRBV10-2 with TRBJ1-5, with a possible D match to TRBD1 (5 bases). The CDR3 spans 16 residues. The germline V gene encodes CDR1 WSHSY and CDR2 SAAADI. V was pared by 6 bases and J by 0 bases, with 15 bases between.

This clonotype has a handful of counts. The chain links TRBV20-1 to TRBJ2-7, with D perhaps matching TRBD2 (5 bases). The CDR3 has 11 residues. Germline V gene lookup returns CDR1 DFQATT and CDR2 SNEGSKA (reference sequence). CDR3 coding DNA: TGCAGCCTACTAGTGGGCTACGAGCAGTACTTC. Residues: CSLLVGYEQYF.

The V gene is TRBV6-6, the J gene TRBJ2-3; 10 bases line up with TRBD2. With V trimmed by 3 bases and J by 3 bases, 9 bases remained unmatched. CDR3 length equals 17 residues. Germline assignment: CDR1 MNHNY and CDR2 SVGAGI (reference sequence). As DNA, the CDR3 is TGTGCCAGCAGTTATACTAGCGGGGTACGCGGGACAGATACGCAGTATTTT. It translates to CASSYTSGVRGTDTQYF.

This chain uses TRBV4-3 with TRBJ2-4; D remains unclear. The germline V gene has CDR1 LGHNA and CDR2 YSLEER. V shed 1 base and J shed 8 bases, with 15 bases lying between them. This CDR3 has 15 amino acids. The CDR3 loop is CASSQGSGPRYIQYF. The CDR3 nucleotides read TGCGCCAGCAGCCAAGGATCCGGCCCTAGGTACATTCAGTACTTC.

Only a few counts were recorded for this clonotype. This chain joins TRBV3-1 and TRBJ2-7; 10 bases line up with TRBD2. Germline V gene data show CDR1 as LGHDT and CDR2 as YNNKEL (reference sequence). The CDR3 totals 16 residues. J gave up 10 bases and V 4 bases, and 16 bases lay outside the gene matches. The CDR3 DNA follows: TGTGCCAGCAGCCCGATTGGGACTAGCGCAACCAGTCGCCAGTACTTC. This sequence encodes CASSPIGTSATSRQYF.

This clonotype was recorded at least ten times. The rearrangement links TRBV5-1 to TRBJ2-3; weak D call: TRBD2 (6 bases). The germline V and J ends were trimmed by 7 bases and 5 bases, with 14 bases remaining between them. The length of the CDR3 is 13 residues. Per germline, CDR1 SGHRS and CDR2 YFSETQ. The CDR3 loop reads CASFHGGEDTQYF. Written as DNA, the CDR3 is TGCGCCAGCTTCCACGGGGGAGAAGATACGCAGTATTTT. Using reference TRBV5-1 and TRBJ2-3 for the parts outside the CDR3, the full variable domain is KAGVTQTPRYLIKTRGQQVTLSCSPISGHRSVSWYQQTPGQGLQFLFEYFSETQRNKGNFPGRFSGRQFSNSRSEMNVSTLELGDSALYLCASFHGGEDTQYFGPGTRLTVL.

The chain carries TRBV7-9 and TRBJ2-5; the D call may be TRBD1 or TRBD2 (6 bases each). Germline assignment: CDR1 SEHNR and CDR2 FQNEAQ (reference sequence). This CDR3 contains 15 residues. The V gene lost 5 bases and the J gene lost 2 bases, with 15 bases spanning the gap. CDR3 bases: TGTGCCAGCAGCCCCATTAGGGGGGCACAAGAGACCCAGTACTTC. It yields the protein CASSPIRGAQETQYF.

The V and J genes are TRBV7-9 and TRBJ2-3, with TRBD2 matching over 7 bases. Germline V gene sequence: CDR1 SEHNR, CDR2 FQNEAQ (reference sequence). Trimming took 11 bases from V and 6 from J; bases not matched to a gene: 8. The CDR3 is 12 residues long. CDR3 bases: TGTGCCGGATACGGGGGGACCGATACGCAGTATTTT. This gives the protein CAGYGGTDTQYF.

V and J are TRBV18 and TRBJ2-1, with D perhaps TRBD2 (5 bases). Germline V CDR1 and CDR2: KGHSH, LQKENI. The CDR3 consists of 13 residues. V was pared by 5 bases and J by 8 bases, with 13 bases between. The CDR3 is CASSWTDGDEQFF. CDR3 nucleotides: TGTGCCAGCTCATGGACTGATGGCGATGAGCAGTTCTTC.

This sequence joins TRBV4-1 and TRBJ2-7; 12 positions agree with TRBD2. Germline CDR1 and CDR2: MGHRA and YSYEKL. The V gene end was trimmed by 1 base and the J gene end by 4 bases; junction bases not matched to a gene: 5. The CDR3 has 16 residues. CDR3 region: CASSQASGRALYEQYF. DNA of the CDR3: TGCGCCAGCAGCCAAGCTAGCGGGAGGGCGCTGTACGAGCAGTACTTC.

This chain links TRBV20-1 with TRBJ2-7; perhaps TRBD1 as D (5 bases). CDR3 length: 10 amino acids. V was shortened by 5 bases and J by 12 bases, with 14 bases between the two germline ends. The germline V gene has CDR1 DFQATT and CDR2 SNEGSKA (reference sequence). The DNA of the CDR3 is TGCAGTGCTGACGGAAAGGGGTGGTACTTC. Translation gives CSADGKGWYF.

This clonotype was seen a handful of times. This may arise from a read error, as a much more abundant clone is one base away. The CDR3 is CASRYRRETQYF. The CDR3, as DNA: TGTGCCAGCAGGTACCGCAGGGAGACCCAGTACTTC. This rearrangement joins TRBV28 to TRBJ2-5; no reliable D call. V was pared by 6 bases and J by 5 bases, with 10 bases between. From germline, CDR1 is MDHEN and CDR2 SYDVKM. This CDR3 has 12 residues.

V is TRBV20-1 and J is TRBJ2-3; TRBD2 agrees at 12 bases. V was pared by 1 base and J by 5 bases, with 4 bases of the junction left unmatched. CDR3 length: 15 residues. Germline assignment: CDR1 DFQATT and CDR2 SNEGSKA (reference sequence). CDR3 nucleotide sequence: TGCAGTGCTAGAGCGACTAGCGGGAGTAGAGATACGCAGTATTTT. Its protein product is CSARATSGSRDTQYF.

The table lists this clonotype with many counts. This chain links TRBV9 with TRBJ2-7; D possibly corresponds to TRBD2 (5 bases). Germline values: CDR1 SGDLS, CDR2 YYNGEE. This CDR3 contains 12 residues. Trimming removed 3 bases at V and 3 bases at J, with 7 bases between. The CDR3 DNA reads TGTGCCAGCAGCGCCAGCGGCTACGAGCAGTACTTC. It encodes CASSASGYEQYF.

A note on this clonotype: One end of the junction varies from germline; a read error may be responsible. J is TRBJ2-6 and V is TRBV2; D remains ambiguous. Looked up from germline, CDR1 is SNHLY and CDR2 is FYNNEI. This CDR3 has 15 amino acids. The CDR3 loop reads CTSSVKGSGANVLTF. The CDR3 nucleotides are TGTACCAGCAGTGTAAAGGGATCTGGGGCCAACGTCCTGACTTTC.

Details on this clonotype: Its ends do not fully match the called genes, so a read error is possible. The rearrangement joins TRBV7-9 to TRBJ2-1; 11 positions agree with TRBD2. The J call is uncertain, as TRBJ2-7 better fits the DNA end. This CDR3 spans 15 amino acids. Germline V gives CDR1 SEHNR, CDR2 FQNEAQ (reference sequence). Here the CDR3 reads CASSLAGGAYNEQYF. DNA for the CDR3: TGTGCCAGCAGCCTAGCGGGAGGCGCCTACAATGAGCAGTACTTC.

As regards this clonotype: An end of the junction does not agree with germline; a read error may underlie this. The CDR3 sequence: CAGSPAVAGGPSGTQYF. The CDR3 nucleotides are TGTGCCGGCAGCCCAGCAGTAGCGGGAGGGCCATCAGGTACGCAGTATTTT. The genes are TRBV11-1 and TRBJ2-3; 11 bases agree with TRBD2. Germline V gene sequence: CDR1 SGHAT, CDR2 FQDESV (reference sequence). The CDR3 consists of 17 residues. Filled out from reference TRBV11-1 and TRBJ2-3, the complete variable domain reads EAEVAQSPRYKITEKSQAVAFWCDPISGHATLYWYRQILGQGPELLVQFQDESVVDDSQLPKDRFSAERLKGVDSTLKIQPAELGDSAMYLCAGSPAVAGGPSGTQYFGPGTRLTVL.

This clonotype was counted at least ten times. This sequence joins TRBV28 and TRBJ2-7; no reliable D call. The germline V gene has CDR1 MDHEN and CDR2 SYDVKM. V gave up 10 bases and J gave up 7 bases, with 14 bases separating them. The CDR3 is made up of 11 amino acids. CDR3 in amino acids: CATTAQSEQYF. In DNA form, the CDR3 reads TGTGCCACTACGGCCCAGTCAGAGCAGTACTTC. Together with reference TRBV28 and TRBJ2-7, the CDR3 gives the full variable domain: DVKVTQSSRYLVKRTGEKVFLECVQDMDHENMFWYRQDPGLGLRLIYFSYDVKMKEKGDIPEGYSVSREKKERFSLILESASTNQTSMYLCATTAQSEQYFGPGTRLTVT.

The chain employs TRBV5-1 and TRBJ1-4; a possible D gene is TRBD1 (6 bases). Trimming shortened V by 4 bases and J by 2 bases, and 15 bases separated the two germline ends. The CDR3 contains 16 residues. Germline-derived CDR1 and CDR2 are SGHRS and YFSETQ. This CDR3 reads CASSPIVGATNEKLFF. DNA of the CDR3: TGCGCCAGCAGCCCAATCGTGGGGGCTACTAATGAAAAACTGTTTTTT.

This clonotype was seen a handful of times. The chain couples TRBV29-1 to TRBJ2-1; TRBD1 matches at 7 bases. Germline V gives CDR1 SQVTM, CDR2 ANQGSEA. The CDR3 runs 14 residues. The V and J ends lost 7 bases and 1 base, in that order; junction bases with no gene match: 7. CDR3: CSGRQGPSYNEQFF. Here the CDR3 DNA reads TGCAGCGGACGACAGGGACCTTCCTACAATGAGCAGTTCTTC.

This clonotype was detected a few times. Written as DNA, the CDR3 is TGCAGTGCTGGGTATACGCAGTATTTT. Translating gives CSAGYTQYF. V gene TRBV20-1 combines with J gene TRBJ2-3; D ambiguous. This CDR3 comprises 9 residues. Trimming shortened V by 5 bases and J by 7 bases, and 4 bases separated the two germline ends. The V gene's germline CDR1 is DFQATT and CDR2 SNEGSKA (reference sequence).

The V and J genes are TRBV9 and TRBJ2-6, with D maybe TRBD2 (6 bases). This CDR3 comprises 18 residues. V lost 1 base and J 1 base, leaving 15 bases between the germline ends. The germline V gene has CDR1 SGDLS and CDR2 YYNGEE. CDR3: CASSVRLTSVSGANVLTF. The CDR3, as DNA: TGTGCCAGCAGCGTAAGGTTGACTAGTGTATCTGGGGCCAACGTCCTGACTTTC.